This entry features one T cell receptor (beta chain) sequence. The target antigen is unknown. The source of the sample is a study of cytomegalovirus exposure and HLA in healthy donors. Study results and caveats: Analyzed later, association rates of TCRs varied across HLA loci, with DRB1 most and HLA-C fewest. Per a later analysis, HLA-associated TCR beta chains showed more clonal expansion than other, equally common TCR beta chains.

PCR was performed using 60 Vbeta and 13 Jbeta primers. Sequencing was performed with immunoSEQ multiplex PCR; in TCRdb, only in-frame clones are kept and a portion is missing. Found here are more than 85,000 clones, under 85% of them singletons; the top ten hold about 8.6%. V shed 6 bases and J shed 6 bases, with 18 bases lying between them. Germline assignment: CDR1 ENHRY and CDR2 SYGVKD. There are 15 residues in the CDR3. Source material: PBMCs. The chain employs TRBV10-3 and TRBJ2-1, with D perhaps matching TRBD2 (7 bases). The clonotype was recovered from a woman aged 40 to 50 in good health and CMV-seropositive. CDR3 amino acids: CAIRERGAGPNEQFF. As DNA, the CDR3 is TGTGCCATCAGAGAACGGGGGGCCGGACCCAATGAGCAGTTCTTC.